This is a list of T cell receptor beta chains from one sample in a study of blood T cell repertoires in COVID-19. Clones were read by immunoSEQ multiplex PCR, and TCRdb kept only the in-frame ones, dropping some. The table records about 420,000 clones, about 90% of them present only once. Input material: peripheral blood. These receptors came from a man between 18 and 35 years old with COVID-19, enrolled during active disease. CDR3s include the opening cysteine and the closing phenylalanine or tryptophan. A D gene is named only where the DNA matches it firmly. Only part of the rows carry a size: once, few, many, or a class if the clone is expanded.

CDR3 DNA: TGTGCCAGTAGTATTCGGAGGGACAATCAGCCCCAGCATTTT
CDR3 protein: CASSIRRDNQPQHF
D gene: .
V gene: TRBV19
J gene: TRBJ1-5
clone size: .

CDR3 DNA: TGCGCCAGCAGCTTAGGGACTAGCGGGAGGAATGAGCAGTTCTTC
CDR3 protein: CASSLGTSGRNEQFF
D gene: TRBD2
V gene: TRBV5-1
J gene: TRBJ2-1
clone size: .

CDR3 DNA: TGTGCCTGGAGTGTCACGACAGGGGGAAGCTCCTATAATTCACCCCTCCACTTT
CDR3 protein: CAWSVTTGGSSYNSPLHF
D gene: TRBD1
V gene: TRBV30
J gene: TRBJ1-6
clone size: .

CDR3 DNA: TGTGCCAGCAGCTTGGCCGGGGCGAACACCGGGGAGCTGTTTTTT
CDR3 protein: CASSLAGANTGELFF
D gene: .
V gene: TRBV5-4
J gene: TRBJ2-2
clone size: .

CDR3 DNA: TGTGCCAGCAGCCGGGACAGGCATAACGAGCAGTACTTC
CDR3 protein: CASSRDRHNEQYF
D gene: TRBD1
V gene: TRBV5-4
J gene: TRBJ2-7
clone size: .

CDR3 DNA: TGTGCCAGCATCCCAACCATAGGGGGCGGGGAGACCCAGTACTTC
CDR3 protein: CASIPTIGGGETQYF
D gene: TRBD1
V gene: TRBV6-5
J gene: TRBJ2-5
clone size: .

CDR3 DNA: TGTGCCAGCAGCTTAGCTTTTTGGAAGCGGGGGGTAGCAGATACGCAGTATTTT
CDR3 protein: CASSLAFWKRGVADTQYF
D gene: TRBD2
V gene: TRBV7-2
J gene: TRBJ2-3
clone size: .

CDR3 DNA: TGTGCCAGCAGCTTAGACGTAACAGGGGTCCAAGAGACCCAGTACTTC
CDR3 protein: CASSLDVTGVQETQYF
D gene: TRBD1
V gene: TRBV11-2
J gene: TRBJ2-5
clone size: .

CDR3 DNA: TGTGCCAGCAGCTTCCTAGACAGGGCTGAAGCTTTCTTT
CDR3 protein: CASSFLDRAEAFF
D gene: TRBD1
V gene: TRBV7-8
J gene: TRBJ1-1
clone size: .

CDR3 DNA: TGTGCCAGCAGCGTAGGAGTGAGACTAGCGGAAGGCTCCTACAATGAGCAGTTCTTC
CDR3 protein: CASSVGVRLAEGSYNEQFF
D gene: TRBD2
V gene: TRBV9
J gene: TRBJ2-1
clone size: .

CDR3 DNA: TGTGCCAGCAAGGGACTAGCGGTGGGGAATGAGCAGTTCTTC
CDR3 protein: CASKGLAVGNEQFF
D gene: TRBD2
V gene: TRBV6-5
J gene: TRBJ2-1
clone size: .

CDR3 DNA: TGTGCCACCGAGGGGACAGGGTCCTACGAGCAGTACTTC
CDR3 protein: CATEGTGSYEQYF
D gene: TRBD1
V gene: TRBV24-1
J gene: TRBJ2-7
clone size: .

CDR3 DNA: TGCGCCAGCACTTCGACAGGACCCTACACTGAAGCTTTCTTT
CDR3 protein: CASTSTGPYTEAFF
D gene: .
V gene: TRBV10-2
J gene: TRBJ1-1
clone size: .

CDR3 DNA: TGTGCCAGCAGTGTTTTCGGGACAGGGTCTATGGAAACTGAAGCTTTCTTT
CDR3 protein: CASSVFGTGSMETEAFF
D gene: TRBD1
V gene: TRBV6-1
J gene: TRBJ1-1
clone size: .

CDR3 DNA: TGCGCCAGCAGCGACTCAGGGATCAACGAGCAGTACTTC
CDR3 protein: CASSDSGINEQYF
D gene: .
V gene: TRBV5-1
J gene: TRBJ2-7
clone size: .

CDR3 DNA: TGTGCCAGCATCAAACTCGGCGGGGGGGTGGTGTACTTC
CDR3 protein: CASIKLGGGVVYF
D gene: TRBD2
V gene: TRBV27
J gene: TRBJ2-7
clone size: .

CDR3 DNA: TGTGCCAGCAGTGAAAGAAGAGTGTCCGGGGAGCTGTTTTTT
CDR3 protein: CASSERRVSGELFF
D gene: .
V gene: TRBV2
J gene: TRBJ2-2
clone size: .

CDR3 DNA: TGCGCCAGCAGCCAAAATGCAGTGATGAACACTGAAGCTTTCTTT
CDR3 protein: CASSQNAVMNTEAFF
D gene: .
V gene: TRBV4-1
J gene: TRBJ1-1
clone size: .

CDR3 DNA: TGTGCCAGCAGCCACGGATGGAACAGCTCTCCCGGGAAGCTGTTTTTT
CDR3 protein: CASSHGWNSSPGKLFF
D gene: .
V gene: TRBV14
J gene: TRBJ2-2
clone size: .

CDR3 DNA: TGTGCCAGCAGCCAGACAGGATTTGGACCATACGAGCAGTACTTC
CDR3 protein: CASSQTGFGPYEQYF
D gene: .
V gene: TRBV28
J gene: TRBJ2-7
clone size: .

CDR3 DNA: TGCAGCGTTGCGACAGTAATCGCCTACAATGAGCAGTTCTTC
CDR3 protein: CSVATVIAYNEQFF
D gene: .
V gene: TRBV29-1
J gene: TRBJ2-1
clone size: .

CDR3 DNA: TGTGCCACCAGCGTCGGACAGGGTTGGGAGACCCAGTACTTC
CDR3 protein: CATSVGQGWETQYF
D gene: TRBD1
V gene: TRBV15
J gene: TRBJ2-5
clone size: .

CDR3 DNA: TGTGCCAGCAGCGCAAATAGGGCCAAACCGGGACAGGGGCTCGGTTTCTTT
CDR3 protein: CASSANRAKPGQGLGFF
D gene: TRBD1
V gene: TRBV9
J gene: TRBJ1-1
clone size: once

CDR3 DNA: TGTGCCAGCAGTCCTCTCTGGACAGGGCAGACGGGAGTGAAGTACGAGCAGTACTTC
CDR3 protein: CASSPLWTGQTGVKYEQYF
D gene: TRBD1
V gene: TRBV27
J gene: TRBJ2-7
clone size: few

CDR3 DNA: TGTGCCAGCAGCCTAAGGACAGGTATAGTCGACGAGCAGTACTTC
CDR3 protein: CASSLRTGIVDEQYF
D gene: TRBD1
V gene: TRBV5-6
J gene: TRBJ2-7
clone size: .

CDR3 DNA: TGTGCCAGCAGTTTCGTGGGTTTCGGTGTGGGACAGGGAAATGGCTACACCTTC
CDR3 protein: CASSFVGFGVGQGNGYTF
D gene: TRBD1
V gene: TRBV27
J gene: TRBJ1-2
clone size: .

CDR3 DNA: TGTGCCAGCAGCTTGCCGGGACTAGCTGAAGATACGCAGTATTTT
CDR3 protein: CASSLPGLAEDTQYF
D gene: TRBD2
V gene: TRBV5-4
J gene: TRBJ2-3
clone size: .

CDR3 DNA: TGTGCCAGCAGCCCTCCTACAGGGCGCGCCTACAATGAGCAGTTCTTC
CDR3 protein: CASSPPTGRAYNEQFF
D gene: .
V gene: TRBV28
J gene: TRBJ2-1
clone size: .